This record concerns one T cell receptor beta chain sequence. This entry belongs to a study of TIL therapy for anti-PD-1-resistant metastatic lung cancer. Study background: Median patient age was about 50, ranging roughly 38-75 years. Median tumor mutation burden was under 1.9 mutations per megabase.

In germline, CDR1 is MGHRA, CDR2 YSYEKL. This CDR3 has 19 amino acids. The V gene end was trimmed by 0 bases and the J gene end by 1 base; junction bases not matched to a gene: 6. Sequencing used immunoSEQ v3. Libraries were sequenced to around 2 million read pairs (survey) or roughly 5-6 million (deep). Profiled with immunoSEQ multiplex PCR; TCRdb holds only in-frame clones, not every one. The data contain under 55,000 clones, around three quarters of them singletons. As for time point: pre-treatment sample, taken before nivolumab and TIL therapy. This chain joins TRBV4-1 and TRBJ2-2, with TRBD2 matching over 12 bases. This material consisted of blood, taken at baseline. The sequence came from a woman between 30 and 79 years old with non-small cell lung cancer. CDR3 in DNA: TGCGCCAGCAGCCAAGATCCTAGCGGGAGGGCCGGGAACACCGGGGAGCTGTTTTTT. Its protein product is CASSQDPSGRAGNTGELFF.